This T cell receptor (beta chain) is drawn from a study of OX40 agonist ivuxolimab in advanced cancers. Study details: 30% to 40% of patients had received prior checkpoint inhibitor therapy.

Germline V CDR1 and CDR2: MNHEY, SVGAGI. V dropped 0 bases and J dropped 7 bases, with 8 bases sitting between them. This CDR3 contains 13 residues. The repertoire was sequenced with immunoSEQ multiplex PCR; TCRdb's copy has only in-frame clones and lacks some. Among tens of thousands of clones listed, 75% to 85% were seen once. The chain recombines TRBV6-5 with TRBJ2-3; unclear D gene. This clonotype was obtained from an adult with an advanced solid tumor such as melanoma, head and neck, liver or kidney cancer. Material: CD4+ or CD8+ T cells sorted from blood, obtained in a trial of the OX40 agonist ivuxolimab. The CDR3 here is CASSYSEMYTQYF. The CDR3 nucleotides read TGTGCCAGCAGTTACTCGGAGATGTATACGCAGTATTTT.